Presented here are 20 T cell receptor beta chains from one specimen sequenced in a study of T cell clonality in common variable immunodeficiency. What these receptors recognize is not known. Generated by immunoSEQ multiplex PCR, the TCRdb table keeps only in-frame clones and is missing some. Singletons are absent from the sample, which has 11,000 to 15,000 clones. Study-wide findings and caveats: Common variable immunodeficiency TCR beta sequences reportedly had fewer deletions and N-nucleotide insertions.

Specimen: peripheral blood mononuclear cells. The receptors were sampled from a human donor with common variable immunodeficiency.

This clone appeared a few times. CDR3 protein: CASQGDSPYEQYF. The CDR3 DNA, read in part, is TGTGCCAGTCAAGGGGACAGCCCCTACGAG. The chain uses TRBV19 and TRBJ2-7, with 7 positions matching TRBD1. The CDR3 extends 3 residues past the end of the read, so its final part is completed from the germline J gene. Unmatched junction bases numbered 6, after V lost 8 bases and J lost 2 bases. This CDR3 has 13 amino acids. Per germline, CDR1 LNHDA and CDR2 SQIVND (reference sequence).

This clone was counted a few times. CDR3 DNA, as far as it was read: TGTGCCGAAGGGGGAGTGGTTAACTATGGC. Protein sequence: CAEGGVVNYG. The full CDR3 reads CAEGGVVNYGYTF. The rearrangement uses TRBV7-2 and TRBJ1-2, with D maybe TRBD1 (6 bases). The read is 3 residues too short to cover the CDR3 end, so that end is filled in from the germline J gene. Trimming removed 11 bases at V and 1 base at J, with 14 bases between. This CDR3 is built from 13 residues. Germline V gene lookup returns CDR1 SGHTA and CDR2 FQGNSA.

In this sample, this clone turned up a few times. The CDR3 goes on 3 residues after the read ends, and that part is filled in from the germline J gene. This rearrangement joins TRBV19 to TRBJ2-2, with D possibly matching TRBD2 (7 bases). Germline assignment: CDR1 LNHDA and CDR2 SQIVND (reference sequence). The V end was cut by 3 bases, the J end by 7 bases, with 12 bases between. This CDR3 is 14 amino acids long. CDR3 loop: CASSMRGPSGELFF. CDR3 DNA (partial): TGTGCCAGTAGTATGCGGGGGCCGAGCGGGGAG.

This clone appeared a few times. The CDR3 is cut off 3 residues early in the read; its end comes from the germline J gene. The chain recombines TRBV7-9 with TRBJ2-7; 8 bases align to TRBD1. Trimming cost V 8 bases and J 2 bases; bases outside gene matches: 8. This CDR3 is 14 amino acids long. Germline V lookup: CDR1 SEHNR, CDR2 FQNEAQ (reference sequence). This CDR3 reads CASGLRDRPYEQYF. Partial CDR3 DNA: TGTGCCAGCGGACTGCGGGACAGGCCCTACGAG.

For this clone: The CDR3 extends 3 residues past the end of the read, so its final part is completed from the germline J gene. The V and J genes are TRBV18 and TRBJ2-1; 8 positions match TRBD1. Per the germline V gene, CDR1 is KGHSH and CDR2 is LQKENI. The CDR3 sequence is 14 residues long. Trimming removed 3 bases from V and 5 bases from J; junction bases left unmatched: 3. Partial CDR3 DNA: TGTGCCAGCTCACCGACAGGGGTTGACAATGAG. Translated, it gives CASSPTGVDNE. The CDR3 in its entirety is CASSPTGVDNEQFF.

CDR3 DNA (partial): TGTGCCACCCAAGGACAGCTCCTGGGCACAGATACG. Translation gives CATQGQLLGTDT. The CDR3, in full, reads CATQGQLLGTDTQYF. V is TRBV19 and J is TRBJ2-3; D perhaps matches TRBD1 (6 bases). The read is 3 residues too short to cover the CDR3 end, so that end is filled in from the germline J gene. This CDR3 is built from 15 residues. Per the germline V gene, CDR1 is LNHDA and CDR2 is SQIVND (reference sequence). V shed 10 bases and J shed 1 base, with 18 bases lying between them.

This clone counts as medium-sized. The sequence runs out 3 residues before the end of the CDR3; the remainder is reconstructed from the germline J gene. This chain uses TRBV20-1 with TRBJ2-7, with TRBD2 identical over 12 bases. This CDR3 has 14 amino acids. Germline V CDR1 and CDR2: DFQATT, SNEGSKA (reference sequence). V shed 4 bases, J shed 2 bases, and the junction held 3 bases outside the gene matches. CDR3 bases read: TGCAGTGCTATAAGGACTAGCGGGACCTACGAG. Translation: CSAIRTSGTYE. In full, the CDR3 reads CSAIRTSGTYEQYF.

This clone has only a few counts. The CDR3 end is not reached by the read, which stops 3 residues before it; the germline J gene fills it in. The V call is TRBV7-9, the J call TRBJ2-7; 7 nucleotides agree with TRBD1. The V segment lost 1 base and the J segment 3 bases; nucleotides outside the gene matches: 3. The CDR3 totals 14 residues. CDR1 is SEHNR and CDR2 is FQNEAQ in the germline V gene (reference sequence). The CDR3 bases that were read are TGTGCCAGCAGCTTAGGGGCAGGGGGCTACGAG. Translation: CASSLGAGGYE. The entire CDR3 is CASSLGAGGYEQYF.

Worth noting for this clone: The read ends 3 residues early relative to the CDR3; the germline J gene fills the gap. The chain is built from TRBV18 and TRBJ1-2; perhaps TRBD1 as D (5 bases). The CDR3 spans 17 residues. The V end was cut by 1 base, the J end by 0 bases, with 15 bases between. CDR1 KGHSH and CDR2 LQKENI come from the germline V gene. The CDR3 sequence: CASSPRQGGSTNYGYTF. Partial CDR3 DNA: TGTGCCAGCTCACCACGGCAGGGAGGGTCTACTAACTATGGC.

To note about this clone: The read ends 3 residues early relative to the CDR3; the germline J gene fills the gap. This chain joins TRBV20-1 and TRBJ2-3; 7 bases agree with TRBD1. This CDR3 is built from 13 residues. Germline V lookup: CDR1 DFQATT, CDR2 SNEGSKA (reference sequence). The J segment lost 6 bases and the V segment lost 5 bases, leaving 8 bases of the junction unmatched. CDR3 loop: CSAGGQPPDTQYF. CDR3 bases read: TGCAGTGCTGGGGGACAGCCTCCGGATACG.

This clone was seen a handful of times. Read coverage stops 3 residues before the CDR3 terminus; the germline J gene supplies the remainder. This rearrangement joins TRBV7-9 to TRBJ1-2, with 9 positions matching TRBD1. There are 13 residues in the CDR3. Germline V gives CDR1 SEHNR, CDR2 FQNEAQ (reference sequence). V lost 1 base and J lost 6; bases outside the gene matches: 0. CDR3 DNA, as far as it was read: TGTGCCAGCAGCTTAGGACAGGGGGATGGC. Its protein is CASSLGQGDG. The whole CDR3 sequence reads CASSLGQGDGYTF.

The sequenced CDR3 bases are TGTGCCAGCAGCACGGGGACAGGGGAGGCAGATACG. Translating it yields CASSTGTGEADT. The whole CDR3 protein is CASSTGTGEADTQYF. The chain couples TRBV7-9 to TRBJ2-3; 10 nucleotides match TRBD1. The read is 3 residues too short to cover the CDR3 end, so that end is filled in from the germline J gene. CDR1 and CDR2 (germline): SEHNR, FQNEAQ (reference sequence). This CDR3 region has 15 residues. With 5 bases clipped from V and 4 bases from J, the junction kept 6 bases outside the gene matches.

This clone is medium-sized in the sample. Read coverage stops 3 residues before the CDR3 terminus; the germline J gene supplies the remainder. The V call is TRBV19, the J call TRBJ1-5; the D is unclear. Germline assignment: CDR1 LNHDA and CDR2 SQIVND (reference sequence). V was cut by 4 bases and J by 0 bases, with 10 bases left in between. This CDR3 region has 15 residues. The sequenced CDR3 bases are TGTGCCAGTAGTAAAGCCGGTAATAGCAATCAGCCC. Its protein product is CASSKAGNSNQP. The whole CDR3 protein is CASSKAGNSNQPQHF.

The sample holds a few counts of this clone. Here the CDR3 reads CASSSGTGAYNEQFF. CDR3 DNA (partial): TGTGCCAGCAGTTCCGGGACAGGGGCATACAATGAG. The chain recombines TRBV7-9 with TRBJ2-1; 10 nucleotides match TRBD1. Read coverage stops 3 residues before the CDR3 terminus; the germline J gene supplies the remainder. CDR1 and CDR2 from the germline V gene are SEHNR and FQNEAQ (reference sequence). The CDR3 spans 15 residues. V lost 6 bases, J lost 4 bases, and 6 bases stayed unmatched. The whole variable domain, remainder taken from reference TRBV7-9 and TRBJ2-1, is DTGVSQNPRHKITKRGQNVTFRCDPISEHNRLYWYRQTLGQGPEFLTYFQNEAQLEKSRLLSDRFSAERPKGSFSTLEIQRTEQGDSAMYLCASSSGTGAYNEQFFGPGTRLTVL.

This clone occurred a few times. The CDR3 end falls 3 residues outside the read, so it is completed with the germline J gene. This chain uses TRBV19 with TRBJ2-3; 9 bases agree with TRBD2. CDR1 LNHDA and CDR2 SQIVND come from the germline V gene (reference sequence). CDR3 length: 14 residues. J gave up 1 base and V 6 bases, and 2 bases lay outside the gene matches. The CDR3 is CASRVAGGTDTQYF. The part of the CDR3 DNA that was read is TGTGCCAGTAGGGTAGCGGGGGGCACAGATACG.

This clone was counted a few times. Coverage ceases 3 residues before the CDR3 finishes, and the germline J gene fills in the end. This chain uses TRBV19 with TRBJ2-7, with D possibly being TRBD2 (7 bases). Germline V gene sequence: CDR1 LNHDA, CDR2 SQIVND (reference sequence). The CDR3 spans 14 residues. V was pared by 1 base and J by 6 bases, with 13 bases between. The CDR3 is CASSIVGGALEQYF. The CDR3 DNA, read in part, is TGTGCCAGTAGTATAGTAGGGGGGGCACTCGAG.

This clone was seen only a few times. From the germline J gene comes the end of the CDR3, since the read stops 3 residues before it. The V gene is TRBV19, the J gene TRBJ1-5, with unresolved D. V was clipped by 7 bases and J by 2 bases, with 12 bases between them. CDR3 length: 14 residues. CDR1 and CDR2 (germline): LNHDA, SQIVND (reference sequence). Partial CDR3 DNA: TGTGCCAGTACCTATTCTGGTGGCAATCAGCCC. Amino acid sequence: CASTYSGGNQP. The full CDR3 reads CASTYSGGNQPQHF.

This clone has only a few counts. The CDR3 extends 3 residues past the end of the read, so its final part is completed from the germline J gene. The V gene is TRBV18, the J gene TRBJ2-7; D unresolved. V gave up 2 bases and J gave up 2 bases, with 10 bases separating them. The germline CDR1 and CDR2 sequences are KGHSH and LQKENI. This CDR3 has 14 amino acids. This chain's CDR3 is CASSPAQVAYEQYF. Incomplete CDR3 DNA: TGTGCCAGCTCACCAGCCCAGGTAGCCTACGAG. Full variable domain (rest looked up from reference TRBV18 and TRBJ2-7): NAGVMQNPRHLVRRRGQEARLRCSPMKGHSHVYWYRQLPEEGLKFMVYLQKENIIDESGMPKERFSAEFPKEGPSILRIQQVVRGDSAAYFCASSPAQVAYEQYFGPGTRLTVT.

Comments on this clone: The read ends 3 residues shy of where the CDR3 ends; the end is completed using the germline J gene. V usage is TRBV7-2 and J usage is TRBJ2-5; possibly TRBD1 for D (6 bases). V lost 3 bases, J lost 1 base, and 12 bases lay in between. The CDR3 contains 15 residues. Germline V gene sequence: CDR1 SGHTA, CDR2 FQGNSA. CDR3 DNA (partial): TGTGCCAGCAGCTTTAGCAGGGGCGGCCAAGAGACC. Its translation is CASSFSRGGQET. The CDR3 in its entirety is CASSFSRGGQETQYF.

To note about this clone: The read terminates 3 residues before the CDR3 end, so the remaining end is supplied by the germline J gene. The chain has TRBV18 and TRBJ2-3, with TRBD2 identical over 12 bases. The CDR3 consists of 16 residues. Germline lookup yields CDR1 KGHSH and CDR2 LQKENI. The V segment lost 4 bases and the J segment 2 bases; nucleotides outside the gene matches: 4. CDR3 amino acids: CASSRRLAGDTDTQYF. Partial CDR3 DNA: TGTGCCAGCTCACGTCGACTAGCGGGGGACACAGATACG.